Sequencing of this T cell receptor beta chain was carried out in a study of PD-L1 blockade in urothelial cancer. TCRdb keeps only in-frame clones here, not all; method: immunoSEQ multiplex PCR. This sample has more than 45,000 clones, with around 88% found just once. The CDR3 length is 12 residues. The germline V gene encodes CDR1 MDHEN and CDR2 SYDVKM. V lost 8 bases and J lost 3, with 11 bases in between. The rearrangement links TRBV28 to TRBJ2-7, with a weak D call TRBD1 (5 bases). The sample here was PBMCs, taken around atezolizumab (anti-PD-L1) treatment. This TCR was recovered from a man in his fifties or sixties with urothelial cancer. The CDR3 protein is CASVNRHYEQYF. The CDR3 DNA reads TGTGCCAGCGTCAACAGGCACTACGAGCAGTACTTC.